This T cell receptor beta chain was observed in a study of T cell repertoires in cytomegalovirus infection. Study as a whole: Alongside well-studied HLA-B-restricted CMV epitopes, recently identified HLA-C-restricted CMV epitopes were also used. General observations from the study: CMV carriers having the relevant HLA were flagged by cumulative public TCR beta family frequency.

Concerning this clonotype itself: Its cognate antigen is unknown.

The CDR3 covers 12 residues. Germline CDR1 SGHVS, CDR2 FNYEAQ. V shed 6 bases and J shed 5 bases, with 10 bases lying between them. In TCRdb, the reads were re-called with MiXCR into one record per CDR3 protein. The sample has over 45,000 distinct CDR3 sequences, roughly 20% seen once; the top ten hold around 27%. The chain combines TRBV7-6 with TRBJ2-5, with D unresolved. The clonotype was recovered from a human donor in good health (CMV status not recorded). Some clones in this sample may be carry-over from other donors' samples. Sequences were derived from CD8+ T cells from cultured PBMCs, sampled from culture after CMV antigen stimulation. Here the CDR3 reads CASSPPRETQYF. The CDR3 DNA follows: TGTGCCAGCAGTCCCCCTCGGGAGACCCAGTACTTC.